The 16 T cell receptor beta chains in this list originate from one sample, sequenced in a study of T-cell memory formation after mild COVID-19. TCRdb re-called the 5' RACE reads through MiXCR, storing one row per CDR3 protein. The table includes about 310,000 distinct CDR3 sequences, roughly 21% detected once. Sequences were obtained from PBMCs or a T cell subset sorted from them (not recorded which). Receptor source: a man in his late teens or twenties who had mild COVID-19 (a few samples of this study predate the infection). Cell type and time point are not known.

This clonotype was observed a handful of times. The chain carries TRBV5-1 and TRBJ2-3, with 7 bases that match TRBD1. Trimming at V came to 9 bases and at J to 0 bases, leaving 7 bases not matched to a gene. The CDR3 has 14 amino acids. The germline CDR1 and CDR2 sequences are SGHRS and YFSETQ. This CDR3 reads CATSGQFSTDTQYF. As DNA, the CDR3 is TGCGCCACTTCGGGACAGTTTAGCACAGATACGCAGTATTTT.

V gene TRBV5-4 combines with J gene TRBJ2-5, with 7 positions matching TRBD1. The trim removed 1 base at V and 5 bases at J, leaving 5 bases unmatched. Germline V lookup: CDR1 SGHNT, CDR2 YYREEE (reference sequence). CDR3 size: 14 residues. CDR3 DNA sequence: TGTGCCAGCAGCTTGCCTGGGACAGACGAGACCCAGTACTTC. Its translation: CASSLPGTDETQYF. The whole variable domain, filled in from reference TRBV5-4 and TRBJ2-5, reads ETGVTQSPTHLIKTRGQQVTLRCSSQSGHNTVSWYQQALGQGPQFIFQYYREEENGRGNFPPRFSGLQFPNYSSELNVNALELDDSALYLCASSLPGTDETQYFGPGTRLLVL.

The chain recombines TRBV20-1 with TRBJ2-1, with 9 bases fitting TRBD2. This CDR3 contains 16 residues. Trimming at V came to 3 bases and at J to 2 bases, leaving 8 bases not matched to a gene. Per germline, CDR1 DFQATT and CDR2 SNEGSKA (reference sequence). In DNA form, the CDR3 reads TGCAGTGCTAGGTGGGGCCAGCGGGGGGCCTACAATGAGCAGTTCTTC. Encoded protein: CSARWGQRGAYNEQFF.

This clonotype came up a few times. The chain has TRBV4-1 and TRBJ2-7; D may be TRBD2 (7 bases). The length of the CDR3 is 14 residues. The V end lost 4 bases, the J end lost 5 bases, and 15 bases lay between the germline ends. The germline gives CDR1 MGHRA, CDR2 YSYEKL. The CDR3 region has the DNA TGCGCCAGCAGCCTGATAGGGGGGGGCGACGAGCAGTACTTC. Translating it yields CASSLIGGGDEQYF.

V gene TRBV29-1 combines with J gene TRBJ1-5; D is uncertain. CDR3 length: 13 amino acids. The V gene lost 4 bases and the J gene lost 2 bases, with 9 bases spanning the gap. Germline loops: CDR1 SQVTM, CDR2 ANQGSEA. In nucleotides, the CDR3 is TGCAGCGTTGTCGCCGGGCGCAATCAGCCCCAGCATTTT. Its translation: CSVVAGRNQPQHF. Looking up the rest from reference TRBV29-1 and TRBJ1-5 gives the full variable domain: SAVISQKPSRDICQRGTSLTIQCQVDSQVTMMFWYRQQPGQSLTLIATANQGSEATYESGFVIDKFPISRPNLTFSTLTVSNMSPEDSSIYLCSVVAGRNQPQHFGDGTRLSIL.

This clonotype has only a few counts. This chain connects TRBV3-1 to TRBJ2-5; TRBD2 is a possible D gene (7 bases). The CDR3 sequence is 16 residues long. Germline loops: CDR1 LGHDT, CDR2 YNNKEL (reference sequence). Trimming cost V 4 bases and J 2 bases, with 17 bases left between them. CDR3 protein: CASSPEVGGRQETQYF. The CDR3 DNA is TGTGCCAGCAGCCCTGAAGTGGGGGGGCGACAAGAGACCCAGTACTTC.

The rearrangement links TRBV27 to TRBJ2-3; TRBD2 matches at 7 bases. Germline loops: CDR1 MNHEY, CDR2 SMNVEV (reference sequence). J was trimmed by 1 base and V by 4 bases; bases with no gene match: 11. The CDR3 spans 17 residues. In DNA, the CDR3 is TGTGCCAGCAGTTCGTGGTCTGGGGGGGTTGGCACAGATACGCAGTATTTT. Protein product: CASSSWSGGVGTDTQYF.

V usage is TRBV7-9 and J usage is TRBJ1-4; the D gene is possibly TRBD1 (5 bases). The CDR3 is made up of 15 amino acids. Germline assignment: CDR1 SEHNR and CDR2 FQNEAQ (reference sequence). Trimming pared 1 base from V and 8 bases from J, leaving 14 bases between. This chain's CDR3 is CASSLVGGLHEKLFF. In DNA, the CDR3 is TGTGCCAGCAGCTTAGTTGGGGGTTTGCACGAAAAACTGTTTTTT. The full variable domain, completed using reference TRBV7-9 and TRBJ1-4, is DTGVSQNPRHKITKRGQNVTFRCDPISEHNRLYWYRQTLGQGPEFLTYFQNEAQLEKSRLLSDRFSAERPKGSFSTLEIQRTEQGDSAMYLCASSLVGGLHEKLFFGSGTQLSVL.

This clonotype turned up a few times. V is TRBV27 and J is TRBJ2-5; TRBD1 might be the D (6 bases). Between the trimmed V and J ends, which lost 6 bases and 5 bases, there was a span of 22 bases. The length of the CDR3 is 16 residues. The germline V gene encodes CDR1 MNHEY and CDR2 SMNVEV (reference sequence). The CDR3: CASSPSSGRGGETQYF. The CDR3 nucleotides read TGTGCCAGCAGCCCTTCCTCCGGCAGGGGCGGGGAGACCCAGTACTTC.

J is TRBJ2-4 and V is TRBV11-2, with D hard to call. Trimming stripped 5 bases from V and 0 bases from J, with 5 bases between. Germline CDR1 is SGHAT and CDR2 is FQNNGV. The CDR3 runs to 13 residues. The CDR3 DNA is TGTGCCAGCAGCCCCAGAGCCAAAAACATTCAGTACTTC. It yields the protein CASSPRAKNIQYF.

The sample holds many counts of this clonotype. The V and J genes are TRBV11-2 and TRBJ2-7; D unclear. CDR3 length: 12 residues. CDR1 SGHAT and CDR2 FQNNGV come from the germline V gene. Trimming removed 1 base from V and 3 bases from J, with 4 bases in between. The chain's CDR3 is CASSLVGYEQYF. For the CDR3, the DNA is TGTGCCAGCAGCTTAGTGGGCTACGAGCAGTACTTC.

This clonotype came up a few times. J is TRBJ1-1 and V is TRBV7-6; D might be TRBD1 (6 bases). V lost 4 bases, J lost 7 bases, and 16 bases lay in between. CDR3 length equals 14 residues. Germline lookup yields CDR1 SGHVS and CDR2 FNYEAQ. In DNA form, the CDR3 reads TGTGCCAGCAGCTCCGGACAGTTAGGGAATGAAGCTTTCTTT. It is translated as CASSSGQLGNEAFF.

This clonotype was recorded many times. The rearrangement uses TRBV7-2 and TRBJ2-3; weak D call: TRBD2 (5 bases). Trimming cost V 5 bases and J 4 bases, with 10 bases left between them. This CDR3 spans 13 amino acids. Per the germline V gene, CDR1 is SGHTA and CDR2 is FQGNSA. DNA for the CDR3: TGTGCCAGCAGCCTCGAGCGGCCAGATACGCAGTATTTT. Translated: CASSLERPDTQYF.

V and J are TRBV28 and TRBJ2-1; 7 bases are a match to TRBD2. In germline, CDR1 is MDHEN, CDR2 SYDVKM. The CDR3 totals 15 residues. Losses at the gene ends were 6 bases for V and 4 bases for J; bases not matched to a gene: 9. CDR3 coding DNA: TGTGCCAGCAGCATAGGCGCCGGGGGGTACAATGAGCAGTTCTTC. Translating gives CASSIGAGGYNEQFF.

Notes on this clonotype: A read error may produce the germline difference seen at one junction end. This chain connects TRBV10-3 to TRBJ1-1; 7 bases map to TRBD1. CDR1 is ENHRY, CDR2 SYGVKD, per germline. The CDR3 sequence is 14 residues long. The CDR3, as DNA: TGTGCCATCAGAGCGGGACAGACGAACGCTGAAGCTTTCTTT. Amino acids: CAIRAGQTNAEAFF.

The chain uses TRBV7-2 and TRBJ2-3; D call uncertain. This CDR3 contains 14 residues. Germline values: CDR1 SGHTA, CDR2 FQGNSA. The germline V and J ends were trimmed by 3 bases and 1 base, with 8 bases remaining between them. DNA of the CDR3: TGTGCCAGCAGCTTCGGCCTAGGCACAGATACGCAGTATTTT. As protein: CASSFGLGTDTQYF.